This T cell receptor beta chain emerged from a study of breast tumors, draining lymph nodes, adjacent tissues. The V gene end was trimmed by 0 bases and the J gene end by 5 bases; junction bases not matched to a gene: 10. The CDR3 has 18 amino acids. The germline CDR1 and CDR2 sequences are KGHDR and SFDVKD. The lymph nodes were axillary draining lymph nodes from breast cancer patients. TCRdb fed the multiplex PCR reads into MiXCR, producing one record per CDR3 protein. Of around 250,000 distinct CDR3 sequences listed, around 34% were seen once; the top ten hold approximately 3.3%. What was sequenced was axillary lymph node tissue. This TCR was sampled from a female donor with breast cancer. Some clones in this sample may be carry-over from other donors' samples. V usage is TRBV24-1 and J usage is TRBJ2-2; 8 bases are a match to TRBD2. CDR3 in DNA: TGTGCCACCAGTGATTTGGGCCTGAAGCGGGGGAAGACCGGGGAGCTGTTTTTT. It is translated as CATSDLGLKRGKTGELFF.